This T cell receptor (beta chain) is drawn from a study of blood T cell repertoires in COVID-19 (dated by TCRdb to between 2020 and 2021). As for the study more broadly: The collaborator samples originated in the United States, Italy and Spain and spanned the acute and convalescent phases of COVID-19. The prospective study material was composed of cDNA or gDNA derived from T cells, B-cell-depleted T cells, or PBMCs. The dataset comprised deeply sampled blood TCRbeta repertoires from subjects exposed to, actively infected with, or recovered from COVID-19. The repertoires were released in a freely available public database meant as a resource for research on the immune response to SARS-CoV-2. The samples were drawn from two sources: the first 160 participants of the ongoing ImmuneRACE study, and over 950 subjects contributed by 6 global collaborators. Sample metadata almost always included a de-identified subject ID, COVID-19 status, age in years and sex. Where HLA class I and class II types were available, the types were taken from metadata supplied by the sample provider, not from assay-based typing. The study at large found these results: Clinical and demographic metadata were provided uncurated, with the amount varying by source and participant.

In Seattle, one collaborating source enrolled patients while the infection was active and tracked those patients longitudinally over the course of disease. Collaborating institutions collected whole blood in K2EDTA tubes following their own protocols. For TCRbeta analysis, collaborator samples were shipped as frozen whole blood, as isolated PBMCs, or as DNA extracted from either sample type. The CDR3 goes from the cysteine to the phenylalanine over 13 residues. The read is trimmed to its CDR3 DNA, 39 bases read in frame from base 1. Taken from the germline V gene, the CDR1 and CDR2 loops are SGHRS and YFSETQ. V is pared back by 2 bases and J by 9 bases, with 15 bases lying between the germline termini. TCRbeta CDR3 regions were amplified from genomic DNA using the immunoSEQ Assay, a bias-controlled multiplex PCR. On the authors' methods: The number of nucleated cells in each sample was estimated from the amplification of reference gene primers within the assay. To quantify the absolute abundance of each unique TCRbeta CDR3 rearrangement, sequence reads were collapsed and filtered. For each sample, productive Simpson clonality was calculated by taking the square root of Simpson's diversity index across productive rearrangements. TCRdb provides this immuneACCESS table in a form limited to in-frame rearrangements. Some clones are lacking; in checked studies, under half of them reflect an unresolved V gene, and why the rest are absent is not known. D and trimming come from the DNA, and the V and J calls and clone size come from that table. The sample includes approximately 530,000 clones, with 85% to 90% observed a single time. Jointly, the top ten make up less than 9% of the sample.

Points on this clone: The antigen it recognizes is unknown. The sample holds no much larger clone one base away, and base qualities are not on file.

Sequenced material: peripheral blood. This receptor was obtained from a woman aged 50 to 60 with COVID-19, enrolled during active disease. The sequence is built from TRBV5-1 and TRBJ2-7, with no D gene named confidently. Here the CDR3 is given as CASSLAPRSGQYF. The DNA is as follows: TGCGCCAGCAGCTTAGCGCCCCGGAGTGGGCAGTACTTC.